This T cell receptor (beta chain) was identified in a study of shared T cell receptors in the human thymus. The method was immunoSEQ multiplex PCR; TCRdb's version includes in-frame clones alone and lacks a portion of them. The sample comprises 55,000 to 75,000 clones, about 95% of which are singletons, and around 0.033% rests with the top ten. V shed 1 base and J shed 2 bases, with 11 bases lying between them. Germline V CDR1 and CDR2: KGHSH, LQKENI. The CDR3 runs 15 residues. The clonotype was recovered from a human donor. V gene TRBV18 combines with J gene TRBJ2-5; D remains unclear. The specimen sequenced was thymocytes. The CDR3 here is CASSPLSTRQETQYF. CDR3 nucleotides: TGTGCCAGCTCACCACTATCTACGCGGCAAGAGACCCAGTACTTC.